Given below is one T cell receptor beta chain in context. No antigen is known for it. The data stem from a study of blood T cells in healthy people across ages. General study results and limits: Long-lived donors exceeded aged donors in naive CD4+ cells and diversity.

Ranging in age from roughly 6 to 90, the donors were healthy Caucasian individuals from Russia. A J-beta primer mix and a sample-barcoded 5' primer were used in a second PCR of roughly 6 to 11 cycles. From the 5' RACE reads, TCRdb called clonotypes with MiXCR, one entry per CDR3 protein. This sample has hundreds of thousands of distinct CDR3 sequences; around half occur once, and the top ten carry roughly 31%. The receptor comes from an older woman in good health. Sequencing input: blood.

As DNA, the CDR3 is TGCGCCAGCAGCTTGGTAGGCTCTCCCCGCACAGATACGCAGTATTTT. It is translated as CASSLVGSPRTDTQYF. V usage is TRBV5-1 and J usage is TRBJ2-3; D gene ambiguous. The CDR3 has 16 residues. The germline gives CDR1 SGHRS, CDR2 YFSETQ. Trimming left V 0 bases short and J 1 base short, with 12 bases between.